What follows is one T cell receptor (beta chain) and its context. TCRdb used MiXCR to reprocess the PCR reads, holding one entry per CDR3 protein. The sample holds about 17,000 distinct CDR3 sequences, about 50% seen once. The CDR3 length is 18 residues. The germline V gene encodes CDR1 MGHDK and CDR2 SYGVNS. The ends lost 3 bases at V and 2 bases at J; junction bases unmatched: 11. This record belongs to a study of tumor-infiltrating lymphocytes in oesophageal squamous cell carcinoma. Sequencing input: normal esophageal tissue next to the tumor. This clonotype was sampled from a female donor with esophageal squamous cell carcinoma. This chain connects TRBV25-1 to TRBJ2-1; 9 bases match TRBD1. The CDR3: CASSDPSSQGATYNEQFF. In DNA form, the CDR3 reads TGTGCCAGCAGTGACCCCTCCTCACAGGGGGCTACCTACAATGAGCAGTTCTTC.